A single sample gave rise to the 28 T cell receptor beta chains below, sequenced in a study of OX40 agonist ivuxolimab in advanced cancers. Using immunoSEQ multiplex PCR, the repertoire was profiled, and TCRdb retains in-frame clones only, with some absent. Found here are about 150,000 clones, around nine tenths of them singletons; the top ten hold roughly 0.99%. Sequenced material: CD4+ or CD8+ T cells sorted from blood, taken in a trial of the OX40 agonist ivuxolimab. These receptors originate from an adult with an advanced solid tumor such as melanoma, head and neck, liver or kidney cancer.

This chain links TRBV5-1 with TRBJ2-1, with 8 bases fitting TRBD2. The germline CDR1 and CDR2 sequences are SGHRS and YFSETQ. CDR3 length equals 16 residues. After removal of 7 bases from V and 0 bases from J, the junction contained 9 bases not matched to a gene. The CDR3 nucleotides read TGCGCCAGCTCCCCGGGGGGGAGTGGCTCCTACAATGAGCAGTTCTTC. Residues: CASSPGGSGSYNEQFF.

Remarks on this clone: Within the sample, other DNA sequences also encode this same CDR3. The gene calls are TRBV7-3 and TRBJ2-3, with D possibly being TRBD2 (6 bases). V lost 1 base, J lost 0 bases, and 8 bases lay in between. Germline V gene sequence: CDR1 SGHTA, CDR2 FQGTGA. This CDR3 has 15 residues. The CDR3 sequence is CASSLSGGSTDTQYF. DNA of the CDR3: TGTGCCAGCAGCTTAAGTGGGGGGAGCACAGATACGCAGTATTTT.

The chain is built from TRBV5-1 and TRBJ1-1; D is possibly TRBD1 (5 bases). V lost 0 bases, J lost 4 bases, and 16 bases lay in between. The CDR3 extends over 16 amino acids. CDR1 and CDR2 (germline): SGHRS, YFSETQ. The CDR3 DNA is TGCGCCAGCAGCTTGGCGGGGACGCTCCAGCCCACTGAAGCTTTCTTT. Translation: CASSLAGTLQPTEAFF.

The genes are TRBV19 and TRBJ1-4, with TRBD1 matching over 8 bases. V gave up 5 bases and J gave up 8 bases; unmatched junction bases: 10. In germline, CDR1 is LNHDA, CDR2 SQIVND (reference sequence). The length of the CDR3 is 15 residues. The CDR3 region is CASSSNPGTGEKLFF. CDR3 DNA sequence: TGTGCCAGTAGTTCCAACCCCGGGACAGGAGAAAAACTGTTTTTT.

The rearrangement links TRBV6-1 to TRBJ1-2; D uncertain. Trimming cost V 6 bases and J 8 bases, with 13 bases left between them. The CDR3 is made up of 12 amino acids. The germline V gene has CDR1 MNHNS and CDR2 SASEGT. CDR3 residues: CASRRQMVGYTF. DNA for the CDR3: TGTGCCAGCAGACGACAAATGGTAGGCTACACCTTC.

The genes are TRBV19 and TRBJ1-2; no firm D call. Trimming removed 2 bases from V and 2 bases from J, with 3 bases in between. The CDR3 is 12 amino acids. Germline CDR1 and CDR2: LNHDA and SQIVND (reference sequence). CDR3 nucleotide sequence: TGTGCCAGTAGTATAAACAACTATGGCTACACCTTC. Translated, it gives CASSINNYGYTF.

The CDR3 DNA reads TGTGCCAGCAGCCCAGGGGTAGGGTACGAGCAGTACTTC. Its translation: CASSPGVGYEQYF. The rearrangement links TRBV7-9 to TRBJ2-7; D is possibly TRBD1 (6 bases). This CDR3 is built from 13 residues. V was cut by 5 bases and J by 4 bases, with 12 bases left in between. The germline CDR1 and CDR2 sequences are SEHNR and FQNEAQ (reference sequence).

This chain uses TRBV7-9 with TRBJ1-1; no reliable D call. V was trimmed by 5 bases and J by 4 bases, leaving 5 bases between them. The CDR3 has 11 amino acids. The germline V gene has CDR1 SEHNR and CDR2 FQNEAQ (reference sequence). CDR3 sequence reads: CASSQVTEAFF. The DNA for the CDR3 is TGTGCCAGCAGCCAAGTCACTGAAGCTTTCTTT.

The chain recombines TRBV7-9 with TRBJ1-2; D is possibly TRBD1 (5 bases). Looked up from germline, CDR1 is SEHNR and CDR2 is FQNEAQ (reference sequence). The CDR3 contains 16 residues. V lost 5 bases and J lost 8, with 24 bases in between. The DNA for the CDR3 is TGTGCCAGCAGCCCTACCCCGGGACCGCGGCAGCAAGGCTACACCTTC. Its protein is CASSPTPGPRQQGYTF.

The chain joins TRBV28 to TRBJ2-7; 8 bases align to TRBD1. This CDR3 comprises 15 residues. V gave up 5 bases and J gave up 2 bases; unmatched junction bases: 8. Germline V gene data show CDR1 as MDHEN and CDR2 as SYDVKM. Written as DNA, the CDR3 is TGTGCCAGCAGTATTTCTCGGACAGGGACCTACGAGCAGTACTTC. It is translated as CASSISRTGTYEQYF.

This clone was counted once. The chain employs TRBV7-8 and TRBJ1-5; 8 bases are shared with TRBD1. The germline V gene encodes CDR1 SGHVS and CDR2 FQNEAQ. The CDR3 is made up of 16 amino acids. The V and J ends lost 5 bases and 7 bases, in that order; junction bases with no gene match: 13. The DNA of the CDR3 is TGTGCCAGCAGCGTAGATGGGACAGGCGCAGGGCAGCCCCAGCATTTT. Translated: CASSVDGTGAGQPQHF.

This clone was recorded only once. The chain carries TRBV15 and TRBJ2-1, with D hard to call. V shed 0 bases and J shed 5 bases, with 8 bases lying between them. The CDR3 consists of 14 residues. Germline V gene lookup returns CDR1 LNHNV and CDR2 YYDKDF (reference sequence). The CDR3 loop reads CATSRELDNNEQFF. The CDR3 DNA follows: TGTGCCACCAGCAGAGAGCTAGACAACAATGAGCAGTTCTTC.

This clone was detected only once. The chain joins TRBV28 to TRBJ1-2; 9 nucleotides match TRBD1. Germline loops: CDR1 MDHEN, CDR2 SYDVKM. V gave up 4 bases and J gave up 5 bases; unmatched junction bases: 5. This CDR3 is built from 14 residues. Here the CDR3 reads CASSSGQGRYGYTF. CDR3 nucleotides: TGTGCCAGCAGTTCTGGACAGGGGAGGTATGGCTACACCTTC.

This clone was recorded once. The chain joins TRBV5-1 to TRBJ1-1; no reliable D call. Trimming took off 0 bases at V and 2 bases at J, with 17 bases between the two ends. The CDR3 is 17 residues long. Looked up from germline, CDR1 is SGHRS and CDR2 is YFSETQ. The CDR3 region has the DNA TGCGCCAGCAGCTTGGTAGAGACCTCAGCGGATAACACTGAAGCTTTCTTT. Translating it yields CASSLVETSADNTEAFF.

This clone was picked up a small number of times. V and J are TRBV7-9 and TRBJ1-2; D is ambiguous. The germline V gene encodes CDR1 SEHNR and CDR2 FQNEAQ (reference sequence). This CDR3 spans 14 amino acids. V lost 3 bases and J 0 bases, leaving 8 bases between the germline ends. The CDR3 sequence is CASSFSSTNYGYTF. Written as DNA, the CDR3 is TGTGCCAGCAGCTTCTCATCGACTAACTATGGCTACACCTTC. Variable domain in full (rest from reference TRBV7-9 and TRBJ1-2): DTGVSQNPRHKITKRGQNVTFRCDPISEHNRLYWYRQTLGQGPEFLTYFQNEAQLEKSRLLSDRFSAERPKGSFSTLEIQRTEQGDSAMYLCASSFSSTNYGYTFGSGTRLTVV.

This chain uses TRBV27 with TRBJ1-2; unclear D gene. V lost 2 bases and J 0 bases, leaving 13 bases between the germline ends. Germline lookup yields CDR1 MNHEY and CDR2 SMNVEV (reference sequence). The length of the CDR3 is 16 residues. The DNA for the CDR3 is TGTGCCAGCAGTTTAAGGGTGGGCGGATCTAACTATGGCTACACCTTC. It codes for CASSLRVGGSNYGYTF.

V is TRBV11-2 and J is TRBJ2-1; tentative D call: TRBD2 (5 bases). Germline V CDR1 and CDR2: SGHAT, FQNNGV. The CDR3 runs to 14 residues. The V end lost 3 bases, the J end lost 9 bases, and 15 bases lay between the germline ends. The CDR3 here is CASSFPPTGVEQFF. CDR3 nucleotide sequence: TGTGCCAGCAGCTTTCCCCCTACCGGGGTTGAGCAGTTCTTC.

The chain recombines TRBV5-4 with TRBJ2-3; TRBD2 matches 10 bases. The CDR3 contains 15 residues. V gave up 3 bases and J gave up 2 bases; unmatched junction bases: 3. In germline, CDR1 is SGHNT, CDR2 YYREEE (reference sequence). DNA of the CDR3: TGTGCCAGCAGCTCTGGACTAGCGGTCACAGATACGCAGTATTTT. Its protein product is CASSSGLAVTDTQYF.

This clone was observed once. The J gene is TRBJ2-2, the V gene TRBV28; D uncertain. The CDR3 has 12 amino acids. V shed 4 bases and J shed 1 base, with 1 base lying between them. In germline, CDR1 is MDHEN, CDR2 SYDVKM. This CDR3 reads CASSWNTGELFF. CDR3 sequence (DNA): TGTGCCAGCAGTTGGAACACCGGGGAGCTGTTTTTT.

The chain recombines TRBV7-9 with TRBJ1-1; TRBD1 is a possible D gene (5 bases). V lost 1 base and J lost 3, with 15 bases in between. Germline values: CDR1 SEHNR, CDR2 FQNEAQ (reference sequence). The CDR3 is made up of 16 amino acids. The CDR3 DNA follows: TGTGCCAGCAGCTTAGAGCCCCTTGTCAGGGACACTGAAGCTTTCTTT. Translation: CASSLEPLVRDTEAFF. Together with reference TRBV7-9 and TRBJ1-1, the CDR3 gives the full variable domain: DTGVSQNPRHKITKRGQNVTFRCDPISEHNRLYWYRQTLGQGPEFLTYFQNEAQLEKSRLLSDRFSAERPKGSFSTLEIQRTEQGDSAMYLCASSLEPLVRDTEAFFGQGTRLTVV.

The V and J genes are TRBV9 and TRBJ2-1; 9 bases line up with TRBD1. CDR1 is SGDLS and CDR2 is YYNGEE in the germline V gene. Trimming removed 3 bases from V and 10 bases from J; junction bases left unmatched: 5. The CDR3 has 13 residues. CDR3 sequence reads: CASSGTGAREQFF. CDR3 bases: TGTGCCAGCAGCGGGACAGGGGCGAGGGAGCAGTTCTTC.

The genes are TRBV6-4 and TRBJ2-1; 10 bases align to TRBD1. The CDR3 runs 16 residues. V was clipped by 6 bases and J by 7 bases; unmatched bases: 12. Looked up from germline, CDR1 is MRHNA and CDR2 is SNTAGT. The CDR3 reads CASSDPGTGVRNEQFF. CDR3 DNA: TGTGCCAGCAGCGACCCCGGGACAGGGGTAAGGAATGAGCAGTTCTTC.

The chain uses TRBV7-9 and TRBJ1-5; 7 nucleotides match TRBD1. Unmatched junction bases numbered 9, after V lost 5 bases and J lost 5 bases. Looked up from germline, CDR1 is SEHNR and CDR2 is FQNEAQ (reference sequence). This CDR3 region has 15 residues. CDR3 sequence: CASSPHRDSDQPQHF. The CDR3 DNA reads TGTGCCAGCAGCCCCCACCGGGACAGCGATCAGCCCCAGCATTTT.

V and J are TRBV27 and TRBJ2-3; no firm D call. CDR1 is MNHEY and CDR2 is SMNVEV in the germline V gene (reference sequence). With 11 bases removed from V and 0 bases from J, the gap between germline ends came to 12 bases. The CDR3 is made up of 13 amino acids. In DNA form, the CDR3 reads TGTGCCGCCCGAGACGGAAGCACAGATACGCAGTATTTT. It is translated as CAARDGSTDTQYF.

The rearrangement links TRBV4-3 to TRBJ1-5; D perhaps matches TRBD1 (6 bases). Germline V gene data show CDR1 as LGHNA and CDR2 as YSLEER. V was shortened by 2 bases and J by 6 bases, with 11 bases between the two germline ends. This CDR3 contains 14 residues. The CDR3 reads CASSQTGGGQPQHF. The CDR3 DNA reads TGCGCCAGCAGCCAAACAGGAGGGGGTCAGCCCCAGCATTTT.

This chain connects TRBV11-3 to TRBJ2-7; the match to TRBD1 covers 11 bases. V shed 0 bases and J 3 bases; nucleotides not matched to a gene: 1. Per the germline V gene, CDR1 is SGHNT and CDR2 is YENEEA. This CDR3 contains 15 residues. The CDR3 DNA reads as TGTGCCAGCAGCTTAGATGGGACAGGGGGCTACGAGCAGTACTTC. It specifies CASSLDGTGGYEQYF. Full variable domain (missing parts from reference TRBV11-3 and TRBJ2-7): EAGVVQSPRYKIIEKKQPVAFWCNPISGHNTLYWYLQNLGQGPELLIRYENEEAVDDSQLPKDRFSAERLKGVDSTLKIQPAELGDSAVYLCASSLDGTGGYEQYFGPGTRLTVT.

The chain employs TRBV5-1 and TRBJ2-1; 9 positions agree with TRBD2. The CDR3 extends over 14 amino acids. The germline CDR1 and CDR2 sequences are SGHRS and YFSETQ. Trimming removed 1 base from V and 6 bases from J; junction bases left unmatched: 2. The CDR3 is CASSLIAGVNEQFF. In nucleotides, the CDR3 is TGCGCCAGCAGCTTGATAGCGGGAGTCAATGAGCAGTTCTTC.

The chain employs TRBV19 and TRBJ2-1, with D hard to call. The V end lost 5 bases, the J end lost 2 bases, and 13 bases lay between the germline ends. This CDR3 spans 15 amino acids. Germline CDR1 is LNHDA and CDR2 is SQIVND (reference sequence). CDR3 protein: CASSPGPAPYNEQFF. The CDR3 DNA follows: TGTGCCAGTAGTCCCGGACCGGCCCCCTACAATGAGCAGTTCTTC.